This T cell receptor (beta chain) was retrieved from a study of sequential checkpoint blockade in melanoma. Study summary: Patients were randomized 1:1 to nivolumab-then-ipilimumab or ipilimumab-then-nivolumab first-line.

Treatment here: randomized to nivolumab then ipilimumab (arm A) or the reverse (arm B). None of the patients previously received DNA-damaging chemotherapy. Sorted cells were live CD3+CD8+, lacking CD19 and CD56, from PBMCs. The repertoire was sequenced with immunoSEQ multiplex PCR; TCRdb's copy has only in-frame clones and lacks some. The data contain about 22,000 clones, 75% to 90% of them singletons. The V segment lost 2 bases and the J segment 7 bases; nucleotides outside the gene matches: 0. The CDR3 is 11 residues long. Germline V gene sequence: CDR1 DFQATT, CDR2 SNEGSKA (reference sequence). The sequence derives from a human donor with melanoma. The chain employs TRBV20-1 and TRBJ2-7; 9 bases are a match to TRBD2. The sequenced sample was CD8+ T cells sorted from blood (inferred from file names), obtained from a patient given nivolumab and ipilimumab in sequence. The CDR3: CSARLAGEQYF. For the CDR3, the DNA is TGCAGTGCTAGACTAGCGGGAGAGCAGTACTTC.